Ten or more counts support the clone carrying this TCR beta chain. This record comes from a study of T cells in Graves' hyperthyroidism and ophthalmopathy. This CDR3 has 16 residues. V was clipped by 0 bases and J by 4 bases, with 13 bases between them. CDR1 is SGHAT, CDR2 FQNNGV, per germline. Amplification yielded TCR beta CDR3 regions, with RNA transcripts as the source. With the HTBI primer set, the TCR CDR3 went through a first round of RT-PCR. One entry per CDR3 protein, called by TCRdb with MiXCR from the multiplex PCR reads. Of some 250,000 distinct CDR3 sequences in the sample, less than 15% are singletons; the top ten hold about 14%.

V gene TRBV11-2 combines with J gene TRBJ2-4, with D perhaps matching TRBD1 (6 bases). This TCR came from a woman aged 40 to 50 with Graves' hyperthyroidism that later progressed to Graves' ophthalmopathy. Sequenced input: blood. The CDR3 reads CASSLDSRTAKNIQYF. CDR3 sequence (DNA): TGTGCCAGCAGCTTAGATAGTAGGACAGCTAAAAACATTCAGTACTTC. The entire variable domain, with the rest obtained from reference TRBV11-2 and TRBJ2-4, is as follows: EAGVAQSPRYKIIEKRQSVAFWCNPISGHATLYWYQQILGQGPKLLIQFQNNGVVDDSQLPKDRFSAERLKGVDSTLKIQPAKLEDSAVYLCASSLDSRTAKNIQYFGAGTRLSVL.